This T cell receptor beta chain emerged from a study of shared clonotypes between healthy human individuals (dated by TCRdb to 2018 to 2021). Study-level background: The cohort comprised two women and a few men aged 18 to 49 years. Per donor, three plates each were used for CD4 naive and CD4 memory, two for CD8 naive, and one for CD8 memory. To estimate repertoire size and how much clonotype sharing occurs between individuals, the study deeply sequenced the blood TCR repertoires of a handful of healthy adults. To increase sequencing depth and limit assay-specific biases, different laboratories used diverse techniques to prepare libraries and sequence TCR repertoires. Between about 0.8 and 9 billion PBMCs per donor were obtained by leukapheresis. The study at large found these results: Naive subsets generally had larger estimated clonotype richness than memory subsets did. Pairwise subsampling indicated that sequencing depth was expected to affect the degree of clonotype sharing among donors. When several donors were compared, the shared fraction of clonotypes was about 5.2% for naive CD4, less than 4% for naive CD8, roughly 2.5% for memory CD4, and 0.4% for memory CD8. Compared with non-shared clonotypes, the clonotypes found in all four sorted-subset donors had higher generation probabilities. Sampling was limited to blood, and TCR repertoires in tissue likely differ from TCR repertoires in blood. Incomplete sequencing was indicated by rarefaction of sorted-subset datasets, despite the large sequencing depth. The genetic and exposure-history diversity represented was limited by the small number of donors.

The donors were healthy, HIV-negative adults who had no recently reported acute infections or vaccinations. Every donor was a Caucasian adult residing in Nashville, Tennessee, USA. CD4+ T cells were enriched by magnetic negative selection, after which naive cells were positively selected on CD45RA and the negative fraction was taken as the memory subset. Blood was obtained by leukapheresis, after which PBMCs were separated by Ficoll-Histopaque density gradient centrifugation and cryopreserved in liquid nitrogen vapor phase. Purity and quantity of every magnetically sorted T cell population were checked by analytical flow cytometry. From each sorted fraction, genomic DNA was isolated and quantified by UV absorbance on a Nanodrop 2000c. Remarks on this clone: Its cognate antigen has yet to be identified. It has no much larger one-base neighbor in the sample; base qualities were not kept.

Using the deep immunoSEQ assay, multiplex PCR amplified TCR CDR3 regions from genomic DNA. Extracted genomic DNA from each cell subset was distributed evenly across all wells of several immunoSEQ 96-well plates, and each plate was treated as a replicate. For sorted subsets, each replicate PCR was loaded with 150 to 250 ng genomic DNA, equivalent to 25,000 to 30,000 T cell genomes. The purified libraries were quantified using a Qubit 3.0 fluorometer, sized with a Bioanalyzer 2100, and then quantified again using the KAPA Library Quantification kit. Each immunoSEQ 96-well plate was sequenced on its own single-read 150-cycle Illumina NextSeq 550 flow cell. Per the source publication's procedure: Because only junctional sequences without quality scores were contained in the immunoSEQ output, filtering matching that applied to full-length reads could not be performed. To assign V/J genes and CDR3, sequences were annotated against IMGT germline references using PyIR, a Python wrapper for IgBLAST v1.9. Reads with weak V/J assignments (E-value above 1e-6), missing CDR3, stop codons, out-of-frame junctions, or ambiguous translated residues were removed. A V3J clonotype was defined by an identical inferred V gene, J gene, and CDR3 amino acid sequence. To compute the percentage overlap between repertoires, the number of shared unique clonotypes was divided by the size of the smaller repertoire. RTK rarefaction, the Chao1 estimator, and Recon v2.1 estimates of unobserved clonotypes were used to assess repertoire richness. OLGA was used to compute generation probabilities for all TCRbeta clonotypes that the gDNA method yielded from four donors. Here the immuneACCESS table is served through TCRdb, limited to in-frame sequences with V and J called. Missing clones are a known gap in these copies; in checked studies unresolved V genes cover under half, and the rest lacks a known reason. V, J and clone size are those of that table, while D and trimming were read from the DNA. The sample table records some 2.3 million clones; 85% to 95% of these occur just once. Of the sample, 0.35% to 0.5% is held by the ten largest clones.

This TCR derives from a young man in good health. Some clones in this sample may be carry-over from other donors' samples. Sequencing was performed on naive CD4+ T cells from PBMCs. The cell subset or site label, read with the paper, signifies: CD45RA+ positively selected.

The sequence in DNA is TGTGCCAGCAGTCCCCTCCCGGGGGACGGAAACACCATATATTTT. It is translated as CASSPLPGDGNTIYF. Here the chain combines TRBV27 and TRBJ1-3; TRBD1 is a weak D gene call, 5 bases matching. Sequences MNHEY (CDR1) and SMNVEV (CDR2) are obtained from the germline V gene (reference sequence). Including cysteine and phenylalanine, the CDR3 has 15 amino acids. The sequence is cut down to CDR3 DNA, 45 bases in frame from base 1. At the junction V is shortened by 5 bases and J by 4 bases, with 15 bases in between.